This passage covers 24 T cell receptor beta chains from one sample sequenced in a study of blood T cell repertoires in COVID-19. Assay used: immunoSEQ multiplex PCR; TCRdb lists only in-frame clones, some missing. Among about 280,000 clones, 80% to 90% were seen once, and the ten largest hold about 5%. Sequenced: peripheral blood. These receptors all come from a man in his forties with acute or convalescent COVID-19.

This clone was observed many times. The chain carries TRBV10-1 and TRBJ1-1; possible D gene TRBD1, 6 bases. The length of the CDR3 is 13 residues. V dropped 4 bases and J dropped 5 bases, with 11 bases sitting between them. CDR1 is WNHNN and CDR2 is SYGVQD in the germline V gene (reference sequence). The CDR3 DNA is TGCGCCAGCAGTGGCCAGGGGAGAACTGAAGCTTTCTTT. Protein sequence: CASSGQGRTEAFF.

V usage is TRBV30 and J usage is TRBJ1-6; the match to TRBD1 covers 7 bases. There are 15 residues in the CDR3. The V segment lost 0 bases and the J segment 10 bases; nucleotides outside the gene matches: 9. Germline loops: CDR1 GTSNPN, CDR2 SVGIG (reference sequence). CDR3 sequence (DNA): TGTGCCTGGAGTGTCGGGAGGGGGCTAGACTCACCCCTCCACTTT. It translates to CAWSVGRGLDSPLHF.

In regard to this clone: One junction end disagrees with the germline gene, perhaps due to a read error. V usage is TRBV19 and J usage is TRBJ1-1; a weak D match, TRBD1 (6 bases). This CDR3 comprises 16 residues. CDR1 is LNHDA, CDR2 SQIVND, per germline (reference sequence). In nucleotides, the CDR3 is TGTGCCAGTAGTTATCTCGCTGGGAGGGGGAACCCTGAAGCTTTCTTT. Residues: CASSYLAGRGNPEAFF.

V is TRBV30 and J is TRBJ2-2, with TRBD1 matching 7 bases. J was trimmed by 6 bases and V by 3 bases; bases with no gene match: 7. The CDR3 totals 14 residues. CDR1 and CDR2 (germline): GTSNPN, SVGIG (reference sequence). In nucleotides, the CDR3 is TGTGCCTGGAGGACAGGGAGTACGGCCGGGGAGCTGTTTTTT. Protein sequence: CAWRTGSTAGELFF.

This chain connects TRBV9 to TRBJ2-2; tentative D call: TRBD2 (6 bases). Trimming shortened V by 0 bases and J by 2 bases, and 11 bases separated the two germline ends. This CDR3 has 16 amino acids. Germline CDR1 SGDLS, CDR2 YYNGEE. In nucleotides, the CDR3 is TGTGCCAGCAGCGTAGCGGCGGGACTTAACACCGGGGAGCTGTTTTTT. This gives the protein CASSVAAGLNTGELFF. Supplemented by reference TRBV9 and TRBJ2-2, the full variable domain reads DSGVTQTPKHLITATGQRVTLRCSPRSGDLSVYWYQQSLDQGLQFLIQYYNGEERAKGNILERFSAQQFPDLHSELNLSSLELGDSALYFCASSVAAGLNTGELFFGEGSRLTVL.

J is TRBJ1-5 and V is TRBV6-5; D not resolved. CDR1 is MNHEY and CDR2 is SVGAGI in the germline V gene. The CDR3 is 15 residues long. V lost 4 bases to trimming and J lost 6 bases, with 16 bases between them. In DNA, the CDR3 is TGTGCCAGCAGTTCCCGGGGTGGAGAGGGTCAGCCCCAGCATTTT. Its protein product is CASSSRGGEGQPQHF.

This sequence joins TRBV12-3 or TRBV12-4 and TRBJ2-1, with D unclear. This CDR3 comprises 11 residues. V was shortened by 5 bases and J by 10 bases, with 9 bases between the two germline ends. The CDR3 bases are TGTGCCAGCAGTATCCACCAGGAGCAGTTCTTC. Its translation is CASSIHQEQFF.

The chain has TRBV6-5 and TRBJ1-6; 9 bases are shared with TRBD1. The V and J ends lost 6 bases and 9 bases, in that order; junction bases with no gene match: 9. Germline CDR1 and CDR2: MNHEY and SVGAGI. The CDR3 has 15 residues. In nucleotides, the CDR3 is TGTGCCAGCAGCCCCGGACAGGGGACGAGTTCACCCCTCCACTTT. Its protein product is CASSPGQGTSSPLHF.

The gene calls are TRBV12-3 or TRBV12-4 and TRBJ1-1; no reliable D call. The V and J ends lost 1 base and 7 bases respectively, with 10 bases between them. The CDR3 sequence is 13 residues long. This chain's CDR3 is CASSLGPTYEAFF. CDR3 nucleotides: TGTGCCAGCAGTTTAGGCCCTACCTATGAAGCTTTCTTT.

The count of this clone is one. This sequence joins TRBV27 and TRBJ1-2; 10 nucleotides agree with TRBD1. With V trimmed by 6 bases and J by 7 bases, 11 bases remained unmatched. The CDR3 covers 15 residues. CDR1 is MNHEY and CDR2 is SMNVEV in the germline V gene (reference sequence). CDR3 coding DNA: TGTGCCAGCAGCCCCCGGGACAGGGGTACGTTTGGCTACACCTTC. Its translation is CASSPRDRGTFGYTF.

The rearrangement links TRBV18 to TRBJ1-1; weak D call: TRBD1 (5 bases). Trimming cost V 3 bases and J 7 bases, with 12 bases left between them. The germline CDR1 and CDR2 sequences are KGHSH and LQKENI. The CDR3 covers 13 residues. Here the CDR3 DNA reads TGTGCCAGCTCACCCTCTTCGGGGGGTGAAGCTTTCTTT. Translating it yields CASSPSSGGEAFF.

About this clone itself: Distinct nucleotide sequences in the sample also encode this CDR3. The chain employs TRBV29-1 and TRBJ1-1, with 7 bases identical to TRBD1. CDR1 SQVTM and CDR2 ANQGSEA come from the germline V gene. The length of the CDR3 is 13 residues. Unmatched junction bases numbered 4, after V lost 1 base and J lost 5 bases. The CDR3: CSVEGGRGTEAFF. CDR3 nucleotide sequence: TGCAGCGTTGAAGGGGGCAGGGGGACTGAAGCTTTCTTT.

This clone is a singleton in its sample. The rearrangement uses TRBV2 and TRBJ1-1; no clear D. The CDR3 has 14 amino acids. Trimming pared 3 bases from V and 4 bases from J, leaving 12 bases between. In germline, CDR1 is SNHLY, CDR2 FYNNEI. CDR3 residues: CASSDQGPGTEAFF. The CDR3 nucleotides are TGTGCCAGCAGTGATCAAGGTCCGGGCACTGAAGCTTTCTTT.

In this sample, this clone turned up once. V gene TRBV2 combines with J gene TRBJ2-7, with a tentative D call TRBD1 (5 bases). Germline V gene lookup returns CDR1 SNHLY and CDR2 FYNNEI. The V end was cut by 3 bases, the J end by 3 bases, with 15 bases between. CDR3 length: 15 residues. The CDR3 region is CASSDILPRDYEQYF. DNA of the CDR3: TGTGCCAGCAGTGACATTCTTCCCAGGGACTACGAGCAGTACTTC. The full variable domain, in which reference TRBV2 and TRBJ2-7 provide the parts outside the CDR3, is EPEVTQTPSHQVTQMGQEVILRCVPISNHLYFYWYRQILGQKVEFLVSFYNNEISEKSEIFDDQFSVERPDGSNFTLKIRSTKLEDSAMYFCASSDILPRDYEQYFGPGTRLTVT.

V and J are TRBV30 and TRBJ2-5; D gene unclear. CDR3 length: 14 amino acids. V was cut by 4 bases and J by 5 bases, with 17 bases left in between. Germline values: CDR1 GTSNPN, CDR2 SVGIG (reference sequence). The CDR3 nucleotides read TGTGCCTGGAATGTAGGCGGTTCGTGGGAGACCCAGTACTTC. Translation: CAWNVGGSWETQYF.

The chain employs TRBV7-2 and TRBJ1-4; maybe TRBD1 (5 bases). This CDR3 region has 13 residues. CDR1 is SGHTA, CDR2 FQGNSA, per germline. Trimming took 1 base from V and 11 from J, leaving 11 bases between them. CDR3 sequence (DNA): TGTGCCAGCAGCTTAGAGGGCAGGGCGAAACTGTTTTTT. Translation gives CASSLEGRAKLFF.

The rearrangement links TRBV3-1 (or the pseudogene TRBV3-2) to TRBJ2-1; the match to TRBD1 covers 9 bases. The CDR3 consists of 15 residues. V dropped 0 bases and J dropped 8; count of bases not matched to a gene: 5. Germline V lookup: CDR1 LGHDT, CDR2 YNNKEL (reference sequence). The DNA for the CDR3 is TGTGCCAGCAGCCAAGAGGGACAGGGTACCGATGAGCAGTTCTTC. It encodes CASSQEGQGTDEQFF.

The J gene is TRBJ1-2, the V gene TRBV9; a weak D match, TRBD1 (5 bases). The CDR3 spans 13 residues. Germline CDR1 reads SGDLS; CDR2 reads YYNGEE. Trimming shortened V by 5 bases and J by 0 bases, and 8 bases separated the two germline ends. The CDR3 loop is CASSPDTNYGYTF. CDR3 DNA sequence: TGTGCCAGCAGTCCGGACACTAACTATGGCTACACCTTC.

The chain has TRBV7-6 and TRBJ2-2; weak D call: TRBD2 (6 bases). Germline values: CDR1 SGHVS, CDR2 FNYEAQ. CDR3 length: 16 amino acids. With 1 base removed from V and 1 base from J, the gap between germline ends came to 10 bases. CDR3: CASSLEATRNTGELFF. In DNA, the CDR3 is TGTGCCAGCAGCTTAGAAGCGACTAGGAACACCGGGGAGCTGTTTTTT.

The rearrangement uses TRBV5-1 and TRBJ1-2; D ambiguous. Trimming shortened V by 0 bases and J by 8 bases, and 8 bases separated the two germline ends. CDR1 and CDR2 from the germline V gene are SGHRS and YFSETQ. This CDR3 is built from 12 residues. The CDR3 spells CASSLVGSGYTF. The CDR3 nucleotides read TGCGCCAGCAGCTTGGTCGGGTCGGGCTACACCTTC.

Written as DNA, the CDR3 is TGTGCCAGCAGCTTATGGGGGAGGGAGACACACTATGGCTACACCTTC. Its protein is CASSLWGRETHYGYTF. This chain joins TRBV5-6 and TRBJ1-2; possibly TRBD1 for D (5 bases). Germline-derived CDR1 and CDR2 are SGHDT and YYEEEE. V was clipped by 2 bases and J by 3 bases, with 17 bases between them. This CDR3 contains 16 residues.

This sequence joins TRBV7-8 and TRBJ2-1; perhaps TRBD1 as D (6 bases). CDR1 and CDR2 (germline): SGHVS, FQNEAQ. The CDR3 has 15 amino acids. V was pared by 2 bases and J by 3 bases, with 11 bases between. The CDR3 region has the DNA TGTGCCAGCAGCTTAAAATCGGACAGCTACAATGAGCAGTTCTTC. Translating it yields CASSLKSDSYNEQFF.

V usage is TRBV27 and J usage is TRBJ2-2; D possibly corresponds to TRBD1 (6 bases). V was clipped by 6 bases and J by 5 bases, with 16 bases between them. Germline CDR1 MNHEY, CDR2 SMNVEV (reference sequence). The CDR3 sequence is 15 residues long. The CDR3: CASSPRIGGTGELFF. In DNA, the CDR3 is TGTGCCAGCAGCCCCCGAATAGGGGGAACCGGGGAGCTGTTTTTT.

CDR3 amino acids: CASSPWTGGGGYTF. Here the CDR3 DNA reads TGTGCCAGCTCACCGTGGACAGGGGGCGGGGGCTACACCTTC. The rearrangement joins TRBV18 to TRBJ1-2; 11 nucleotides agree with TRBD1. Per germline, CDR1 KGHSH and CDR2 LQKENI. This CDR3 has 14 residues. V shed 3 bases, J shed 8 bases, and the junction held 5 bases outside the gene matches.